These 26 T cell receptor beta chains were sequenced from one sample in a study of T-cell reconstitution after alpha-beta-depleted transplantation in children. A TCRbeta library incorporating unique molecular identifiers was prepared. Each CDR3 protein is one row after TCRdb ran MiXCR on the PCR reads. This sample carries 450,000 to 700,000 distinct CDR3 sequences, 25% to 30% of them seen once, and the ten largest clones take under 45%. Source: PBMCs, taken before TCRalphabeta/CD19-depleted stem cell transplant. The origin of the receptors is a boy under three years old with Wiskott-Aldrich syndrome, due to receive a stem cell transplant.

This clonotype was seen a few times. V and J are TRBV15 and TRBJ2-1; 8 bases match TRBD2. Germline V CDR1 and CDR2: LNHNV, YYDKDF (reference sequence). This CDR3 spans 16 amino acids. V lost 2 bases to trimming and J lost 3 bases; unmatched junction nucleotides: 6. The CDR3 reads CATSRPGLVYYNEQFF. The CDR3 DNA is TGTGCCACCAGCAGACCGGGACTAGTGTACTACAATGAGCAGTTCTTC.

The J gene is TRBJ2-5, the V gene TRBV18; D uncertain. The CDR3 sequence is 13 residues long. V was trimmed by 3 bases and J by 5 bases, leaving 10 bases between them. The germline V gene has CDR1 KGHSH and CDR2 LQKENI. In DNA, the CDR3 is TGTGCCAGCTCACCTTTCCTGGGGGAGACCCAGTACTTC. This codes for CASSPFLGETQYF. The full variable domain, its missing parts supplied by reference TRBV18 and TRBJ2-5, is NAGVMQNPRHLVRRRGQEARLRCSPMKGHSHVYWYRQLPEEGLKFMVYLQKENIIDESGMPKERFSAEFPKEGPSILRIQQVVRGDSAAYFCASSPFLGETQYFGPGTRLLVL.

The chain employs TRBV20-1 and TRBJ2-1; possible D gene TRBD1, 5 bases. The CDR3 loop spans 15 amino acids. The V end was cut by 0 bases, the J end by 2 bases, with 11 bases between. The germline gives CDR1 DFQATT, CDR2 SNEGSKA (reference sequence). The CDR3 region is CSARDRTLPYNEQFF. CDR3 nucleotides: TGCAGTGCTAGAGATCGGACACTTCCCTACAATGAGCAGTTCTTC.

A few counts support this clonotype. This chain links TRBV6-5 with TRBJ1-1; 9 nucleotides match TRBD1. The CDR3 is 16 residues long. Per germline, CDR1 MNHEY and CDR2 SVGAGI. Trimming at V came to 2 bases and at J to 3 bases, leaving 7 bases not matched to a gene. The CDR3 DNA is TGTGCCAGCAGTTACACGGACAGGGGTGGGGACACTGAAGCTTTCTTT. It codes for CASSYTDRGGDTEAFF.

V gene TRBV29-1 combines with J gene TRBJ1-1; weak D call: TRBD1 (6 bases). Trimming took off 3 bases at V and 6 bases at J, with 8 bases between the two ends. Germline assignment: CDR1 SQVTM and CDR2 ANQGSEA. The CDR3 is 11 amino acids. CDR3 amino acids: CSVDRGAEAFF. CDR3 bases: TGCAGCGTTGACAGGGGAGCTGAAGCTTTCTTT.

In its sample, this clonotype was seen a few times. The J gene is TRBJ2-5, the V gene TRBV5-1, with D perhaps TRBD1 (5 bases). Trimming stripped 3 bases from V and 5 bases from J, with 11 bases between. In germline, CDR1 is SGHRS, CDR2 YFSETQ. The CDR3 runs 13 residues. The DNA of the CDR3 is TGCGCCAGCAGCTCAGGGTCTAAGGAGACCCAGTACTTC. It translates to CASSSGSKETQYF.

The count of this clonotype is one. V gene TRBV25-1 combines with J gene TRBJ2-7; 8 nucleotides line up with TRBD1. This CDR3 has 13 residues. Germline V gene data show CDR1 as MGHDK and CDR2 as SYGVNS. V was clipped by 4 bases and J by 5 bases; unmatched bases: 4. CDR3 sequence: CASSGRTGNEQYF. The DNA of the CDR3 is TGTGCCAGCAGTGGTAGGACAGGGAACGAGCAGTACTTC.

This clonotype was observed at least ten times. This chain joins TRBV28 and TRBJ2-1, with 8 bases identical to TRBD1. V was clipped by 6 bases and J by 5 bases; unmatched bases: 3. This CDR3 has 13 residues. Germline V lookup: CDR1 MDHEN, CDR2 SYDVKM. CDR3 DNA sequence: TGTGCCAGCAGCCTGGACAGGGACAATGAGCAGTTCTTC. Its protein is CASSLDRDNEQFF.

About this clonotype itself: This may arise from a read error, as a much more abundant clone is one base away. CDR3 bases: TGCGCCAGCAGCTCGTGGGAGAACACTGAAGCTTTCTTT. Residues: CASSSWENTEAFF. The chain links TRBV5-1 to TRBJ1-1; D unclear. CDR1 and CDR2 (germline): SGHRS, YFSETQ. CDR3 length equals 13 residues. The V end was cut by 3 bases, the J end by 1 base, with 7 bases between.

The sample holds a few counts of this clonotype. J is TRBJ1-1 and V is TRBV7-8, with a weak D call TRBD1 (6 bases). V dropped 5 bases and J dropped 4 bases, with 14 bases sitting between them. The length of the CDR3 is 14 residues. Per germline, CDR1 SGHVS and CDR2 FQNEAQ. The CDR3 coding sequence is TGTGCCAGCAGCCTACGAGGGGGTACCACTGAAGCTTTCTTT. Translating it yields CASSLRGGTTEAFF.

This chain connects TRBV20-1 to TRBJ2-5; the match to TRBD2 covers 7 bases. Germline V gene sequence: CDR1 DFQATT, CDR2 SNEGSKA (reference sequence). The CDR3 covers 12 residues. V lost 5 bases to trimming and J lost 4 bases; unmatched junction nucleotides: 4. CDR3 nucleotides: TGCAGTGCTGCTCCGGGGGGAGAGACCCAGTACTTC. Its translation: CSAAPGGETQYF.

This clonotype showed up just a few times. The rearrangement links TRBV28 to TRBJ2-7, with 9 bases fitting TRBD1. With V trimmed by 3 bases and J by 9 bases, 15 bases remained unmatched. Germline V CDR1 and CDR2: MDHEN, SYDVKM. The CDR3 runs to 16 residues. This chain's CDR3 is CASSLPPGQGLGWQYF. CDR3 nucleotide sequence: TGTGCCAGCAGTTTGCCCCCGGGACAGGGATTGGGGTGGCAGTACTTC.

CDR3 amino acids: CSATNVRGPKETQYF. In nucleotides, the CDR3 is TGCAGTGCTACAAACGTCCGGGGTCCGAAAGAGACCCAGTACTTC. The rearrangement uses TRBV20-1 and TRBJ2-5; weak D call: TRBD2 (5 bases). This CDR3 comprises 15 residues. CDR1 and CDR2 (germline): DFQATT, SNEGSKA (reference sequence). V lost 4 bases and J 3 bases, leaving 18 bases between the germline ends.

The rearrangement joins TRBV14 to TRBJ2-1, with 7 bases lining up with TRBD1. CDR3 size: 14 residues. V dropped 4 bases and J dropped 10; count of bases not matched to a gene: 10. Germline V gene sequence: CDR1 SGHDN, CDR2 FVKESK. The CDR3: CASSPTGTAEEQFF. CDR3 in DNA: TGTGCCAGCAGCCCCACTGGGACAGCGGAAGAGCAGTTCTTC.

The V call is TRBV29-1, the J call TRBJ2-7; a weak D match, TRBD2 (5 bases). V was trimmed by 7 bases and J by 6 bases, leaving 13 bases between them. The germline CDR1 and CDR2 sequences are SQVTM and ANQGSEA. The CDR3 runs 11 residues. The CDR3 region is CSAEGLTEQYF. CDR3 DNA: TGCAGCGCGGAAGGACTCACCGAGCAGTACTTC.

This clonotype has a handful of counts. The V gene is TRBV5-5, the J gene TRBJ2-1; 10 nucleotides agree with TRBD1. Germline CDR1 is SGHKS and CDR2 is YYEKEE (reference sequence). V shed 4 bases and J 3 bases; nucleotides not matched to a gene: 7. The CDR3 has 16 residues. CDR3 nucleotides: TGTGCCAGCAGCCCCTATGGGACAGGGGACTACAATGAGCAGTTCTTC. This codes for CASSPYGTGDYNEQFF.

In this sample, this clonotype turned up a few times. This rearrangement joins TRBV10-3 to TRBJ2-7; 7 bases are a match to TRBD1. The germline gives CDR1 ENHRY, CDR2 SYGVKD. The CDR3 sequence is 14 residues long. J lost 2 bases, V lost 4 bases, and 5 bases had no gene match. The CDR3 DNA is TGTGCCATCAGTGGACAGGGCAGCGCCTACGAGCAGTACTTC. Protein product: CAISGQGSAYEQYF.

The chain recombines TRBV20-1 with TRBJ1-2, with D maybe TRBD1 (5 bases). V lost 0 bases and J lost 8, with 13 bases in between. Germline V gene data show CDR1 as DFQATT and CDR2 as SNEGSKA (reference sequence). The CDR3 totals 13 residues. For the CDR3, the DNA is TGCAGTGCTAGAGATCTGGGGGGAAGAGGCTACACCTTC. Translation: CSARDLGGRGYTF.

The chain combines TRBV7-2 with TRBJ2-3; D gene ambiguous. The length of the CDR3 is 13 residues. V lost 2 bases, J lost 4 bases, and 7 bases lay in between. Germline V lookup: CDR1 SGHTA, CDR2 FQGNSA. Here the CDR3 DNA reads TGTGCCAGCAGCTTAATGTCGGCAGATACGCAGTATTTT. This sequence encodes CASSLMSADTQYF. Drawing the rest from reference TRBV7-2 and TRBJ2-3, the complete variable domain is GAGVSQSPSNKVTEKGKDVELRCDPISGHTALYWYRQSLGQGLEFLIYFQGNSAPDKSGLPSDRFSAERTGGSVSTLTIQRTQQEDSAVYLCASSLMSADTQYFGPGTRLTVL.

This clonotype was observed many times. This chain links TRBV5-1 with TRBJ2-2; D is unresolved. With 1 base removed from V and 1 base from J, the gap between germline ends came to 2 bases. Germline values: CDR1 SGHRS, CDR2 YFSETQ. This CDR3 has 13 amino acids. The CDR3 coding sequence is TGCGCCAGCAGCTTGAAGAACACCGGGGAGCTGTTTTTT. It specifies CASSLKNTGELFF. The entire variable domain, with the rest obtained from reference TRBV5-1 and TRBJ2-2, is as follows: KAGVTQTPRYLIKTRGQQVTLSCSPISGHRSVSWYQQTPGQGLQFLFEYFSETQRNKGNFPGRFSGRQFSNSRSEMNVSTLELGDSALYLCASSLKNTGELFFGEGSRLTVL.

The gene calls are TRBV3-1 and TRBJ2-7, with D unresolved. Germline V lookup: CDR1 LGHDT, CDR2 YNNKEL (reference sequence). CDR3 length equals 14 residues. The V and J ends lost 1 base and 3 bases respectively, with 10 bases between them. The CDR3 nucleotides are TGTGCCAGCAGCCAAGCCGTGACGGGCTACGAGCAGTACTTC. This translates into CASSQAVTGYEQYF.

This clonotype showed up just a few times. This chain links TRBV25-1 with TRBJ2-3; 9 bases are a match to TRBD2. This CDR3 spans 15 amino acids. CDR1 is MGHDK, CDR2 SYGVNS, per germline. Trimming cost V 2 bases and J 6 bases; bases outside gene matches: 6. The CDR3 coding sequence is TGTGCCAGCAGTGAACATAGCGGGAGAATGGATACGCAGTATTTT. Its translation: CASSEHSGRMDTQYF.

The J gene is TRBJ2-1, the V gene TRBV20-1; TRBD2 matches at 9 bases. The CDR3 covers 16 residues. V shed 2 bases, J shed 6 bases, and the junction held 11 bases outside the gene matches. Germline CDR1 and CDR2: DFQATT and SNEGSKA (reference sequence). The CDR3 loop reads CSARRGAGGPLNEQFF. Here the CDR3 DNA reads TGCAGTGCTAGAAGGGGGGCGGGAGGGCCACTCAATGAGCAGTTCTTC.

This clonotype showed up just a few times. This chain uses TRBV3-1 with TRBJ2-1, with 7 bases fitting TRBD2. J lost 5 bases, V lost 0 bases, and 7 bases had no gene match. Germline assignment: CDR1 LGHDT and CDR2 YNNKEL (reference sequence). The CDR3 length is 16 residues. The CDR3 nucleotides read TGTGCCAGCAGCCAAGACTCCGCGGGAGAGAACAATGAGCAGTTCTTC. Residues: CASSQDSAGENNEQFF.

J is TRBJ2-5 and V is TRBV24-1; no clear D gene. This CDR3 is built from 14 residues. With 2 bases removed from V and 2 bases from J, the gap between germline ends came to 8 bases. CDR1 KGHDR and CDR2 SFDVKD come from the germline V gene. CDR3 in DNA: TGTGCCACCAGTGATTCAGGCAAACAAGAGACCCAGTACTTC. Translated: CATSDSGKQETQYF.

The CDR3 coding sequence is TGTGCCAGCAACCAGGGGTCTATTCAGCCCCAGCATTTT. It is translated as CASNQGSIQPQHF. The J gene is TRBJ1-5, the V gene TRBV21-1; the D call TRBD1 from the table was never checked on the DNA. TRBV21-1 represents a pseudogene. The CDR3 loop spans 13 amino acids.